These 9 T cell receptor beta chains were all obtained from the same sample, sequenced in a study of early T cells in non-severe SARS-CoV-2 infection. TCRdb fed the 5' RACE reads into MiXCR, producing one record per CDR3 protein. In the table there are about 44,000 distinct CDR3 sequences, 20% to 25% of which are singletons. Specimen: whole blood, collected at baseline. Receptor source: an adult who was a healthcare worker with PCR-confirmed SARS-CoV-2 infection or an uninfected control (not recorded which).

The chain recombines TRBV2 with TRBJ1-5, with D perhaps TRBD1 (6 bases). Between the trimmed V and J ends, which lost 6 bases and 1 base, there was a span of 16 bases. CDR1 is SNHLY and CDR2 is FYNNEI in the germline V gene. The CDR3 is 16 amino acids. CDR3: CASSGPGGQSNQPQHF. In DNA, the CDR3 is TGTGCCAGCAGCGGACCCGGGGGGCAAAGCAATCAGCCCCAGCATTTT.

The chain uses TRBV27 and TRBJ2-7; 8 bases align to TRBD1. J gave up 5 bases and V 10 bases, and 10 bases lay outside the gene matches. The CDR3 runs to 13 residues. CDR1 is MNHEY, CDR2 SMNVEV, per germline (reference sequence). CDR3 amino acids: CAIRARGRDEQYF. The CDR3 DNA reads TGTGCCATCAGGGCCAGGGGGCGGGACGAGCAGTACTTC.

The chain recombines TRBV20-1 with TRBJ2-1; D is unclear. This CDR3 is built from 15 residues. Germline values: CDR1 DFQATT, CDR2 SNEGSKA (reference sequence). The ends were cut back, 4 bases at V and 3 bases at J, with 16 bases in the middle. CDR3 sequence: CSAKRSGLSYNEQFF. Written as DNA, the CDR3 is TGCAGTGCTAAAAGGTCCGGGTTAAGCTACAATGAGCAGTTCTTC.

This clonotype was picked up many times. This chain joins TRBV14 and TRBJ2-3; TRBD1 agrees at 8 bases. The junction had 5 bases not matched to a gene; V was cut back by 4 bases and J by 2 bases. The CDR3 has 15 residues. CDR1 is SGHDN and CDR2 is FVKESK in the germline V gene. The CDR3 loop reads CASSPRDRFTDTQYF. CDR3 DNA sequence: TGTGCCAGCAGCCCCCGGGACAGGTTCACAGATACGCAGTATTTT.

The gene calls are TRBV4-1 and TRBJ2-7, with D possibly being TRBD1 (5 bases). V shed 0 bases and J shed 0 bases, with 12 bases lying between them. Germline loops: CDR1 MGHRA, CDR2 YSYEKL. The CDR3 runs to 16 residues. The CDR3 reads CASSQEFRTNSYEQYF. Here the CDR3 DNA reads TGCGCCAGCAGCCAAGAATTCCGGACAAACTCCTACGAGCAGTACTTC.

The chain recombines TRBV6-2 or TRBV6-3 with TRBJ2-6; D perhaps matches TRBD1 (6 bases). The germline V gene has CDR1 MNHEY and CDR2 SVGEGT. The CDR3 is 16 amino acids. Trimming took off 5 bases at V and 10 bases at J, with 21 bases between the two ends. The CDR3 sequence is CASSLQTSGTNNVLTF. CDR3 coding DNA: TGTGCCAGCAGTCTACAAACCTCCGGGACAAATAACGTCCTGACTTTC.

The chain links TRBV5-1 to TRBJ2-3; D gene ambiguous. The CDR3 consists of 13 residues. The V and J ends lost 3 bases and 1 base respectively, with 6 bases between them. In germline, CDR1 is SGHRS, CDR2 YFSETQ. CDR3 bases: TGCGCCAGCAGCTACGACGGCACAGATACGCAGTATTTT. It codes for CASSYDGTDTQYF.

The chain joins TRBV6-5 to TRBJ2-1; the match to TRBD1 covers 7 bases. CDR3 size: 13 residues. Germline V lookup: CDR1 MNHEY, CDR2 SVGAGI. With 6 bases clipped from V and 4 bases from J, the junction kept 3 bases outside the gene matches. The CDR3 region has the DNA TGTGCCAGCAGGACAGGGTGGTACAATGAGCAGTTCTTC. Translated, it gives CASRTGWYNEQFF.

The chain uses TRBV7-2 and TRBJ2-1; tentative D call: TRBD1 (6 bases). V was cut by 5 bases and J by 0 bases, with 11 bases left in between. CDR1 and CDR2 from the germline V gene are SGHTA and FQGNSA. The CDR3 sequence is 15 residues long. The CDR3 is CASSADRSSYNEQFF. DNA of the CDR3: TGTGCCAGCAGCGCAGACAGGAGCTCCTACAATGAGCAGTTCTTC.